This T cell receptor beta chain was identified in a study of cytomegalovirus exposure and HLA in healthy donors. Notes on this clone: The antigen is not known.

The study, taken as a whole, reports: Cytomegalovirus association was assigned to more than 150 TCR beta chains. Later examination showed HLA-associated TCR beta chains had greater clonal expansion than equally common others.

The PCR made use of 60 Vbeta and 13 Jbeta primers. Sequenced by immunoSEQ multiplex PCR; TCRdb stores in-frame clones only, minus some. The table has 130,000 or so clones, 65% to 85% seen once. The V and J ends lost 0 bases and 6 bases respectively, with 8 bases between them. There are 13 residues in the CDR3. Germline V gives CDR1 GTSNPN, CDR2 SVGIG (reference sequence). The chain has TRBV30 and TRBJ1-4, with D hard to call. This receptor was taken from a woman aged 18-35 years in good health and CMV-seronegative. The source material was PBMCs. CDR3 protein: CAWSVQEDEKLFF. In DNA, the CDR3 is TGTGCCTGGAGTGTACAAGAGGATGAAAAACTGTTTTTT.